The 20 T cell receptor beta chains listed next were all sequenced from one sample in a study of T cell repertoires in cytomegalovirus infection. One entry per CDR3 protein results from TCRdb running MiXCR on the reads. Among hundreds of thousands of distinct CDR3 sequences listed, 25% to 40% were seen once. These receptors' targets are unknown. The specimen was cultured CD8+ T cells from PBMCs, collected from culture after CMV antigen stimulation. The receptor set was obtained from a human donor in good health (CMV status not recorded). Some clones in this sample may be carry-over from other donors' samples.

The chain links TRBV6-1 to TRBJ1-1; perhaps TRBD1 as D (5 bases). Trimming took off 11 bases at V and 0 bases at J, with 19 bases between the two ends. The CDR3 has 15 amino acids. Germline CDR1 MNHNS, CDR2 SASEGT. CDR3 nucleotides: TGTGCCGGCGATCAGGGACGGGGCATGAACACTGAAGCTTTCTTT. Amino acids: CAGDQGRGMNTEAFF.

This clonotype turned up a few times. The rearrangement uses TRBV19 and TRBJ1-5; 9 bases map to TRBD1. V gave up 7 bases and J gave up 3 bases; unmatched junction bases: 7. CDR1 is LNHDA, CDR2 SQIVND, per germline (reference sequence). The CDR3 has 15 residues. The CDR3 loop reads CASTGTGMINQPQHF. The DNA of the CDR3 is TGTGCCAGTACCGGGACAGGGATGATCAATCAGCCCCAGCATTTT. Complete variable domain (other parts from reference TRBV19 and TRBJ1-5): DGGITQSPKYLFRKEGQNVTLSCEQNLNHDAMYWYRQDPGQGLRLIYYSQIVNDFQKGDIAEGYSVSREKKESFPLTVTSAQKNPTAFYLCASTGTGMINQPQHFGDGTRLSIL.

This clonotype was counted a few times. This chain links TRBV4-1 with TRBJ1-2, with TRBD1 identical over 12 bases. CDR1 MGHRA and CDR2 YSYEKL come from the germline V gene. The CDR3 extends over 14 amino acids. Germline trimming cut 4 bases from V and 6 bases from J; bases unmatched to any gene: 3. CDR3 bases: TGCGCCAGCAGCCTGGGACAGGGGGCGGATGGCTACACCTTC. Amino acids: CASSLGQGADGYTF.

The rearrangement uses TRBV7-9 and TRBJ1-6; 7 nucleotides match TRBD1. The V gene's germline CDR1 is SEHNR and CDR2 FQNEAQ (reference sequence). The CDR3 consists of 11 residues. V was pared by 5 bases and J by 14 bases, with 3 bases of the junction left unmatched. The CDR3 reads CASSPGQSLHF. The CDR3 DNA reads as TGTGCCAGCAGCCCGGGACAGTCCCTCCACTTT.

This clonotype was counted a few times. The gene calls are TRBV4-3 and TRBJ2-1, with 10 positions matching TRBD1. With V trimmed by 0 bases and J by 5 bases, 16 bases remained unmatched. The CDR3 spans 20 residues. CDR1 and CDR2 (germline): LGHNA, YSLEER. The CDR3 here is CASSQDAPPIGTGVHNEQFF. The CDR3 nucleotides are TGCGCCAGCAGCCAAGACGCCCCCCCTATCGGGACAGGGGTCCACAATGAGCAGTTCTTC.

For this clonotype: The junction shows a germline mismatch at one end, possibly a read error. This chain connects TRBV5-1 to TRBJ2-2; TRBD2 aligns across 9 bases. Per the germline V gene, CDR1 is SGHRS and CDR2 is YFSETQ. The CDR3 is 13 amino acids. DNA for the CDR3: TGCGTCAGCAGCGGGGGGCCGGACGGGGAGCTGTTTTTT. It yields the protein CVSSGGPDGELFF.

The chain couples TRBV6-5 to TRBJ2-5; tentatively, D is TRBD1 (5 bases). The CDR3 is 16 amino acids. Deletions cut 9 bases from V and 0 bases from J, with 20 bases between. Looked up from germline, CDR1 is MNHEY and CDR2 is SVGAGI. CDR3 bases: TGTGCCAGTCAAGGGATAAGACAGCAAAACCAAGAGACCCAGTACTTC. Its translation: CASQGIRQQNQETQYF.

The rearrangement links TRBV7-6 to TRBJ2-6; 10 bases are a match to TRBD1. CDR1 SGHVS and CDR2 FNYEAQ come from the germline V gene. Losses at the gene ends were 5 bases for V and 0 bases for J; bases not matched to a gene: 7. This CDR3 has 18 amino acids. CDR3 nucleotides: TGTGCCAGCAGCCACGTGGGGACAGGGGTCTCTGGGGCCAACGTCCTGACTTTC. Translated: CASSHVGTGVSGANVLTF.

The chain links TRBV28 to TRBJ1-5; no definite D call. Germline CDR1 is MDHEN and CDR2 is SYDVKM. The CDR3 totals 16 residues. Trimming took off 6 bases at V and 0 bases at J, with 15 bases between the two ends. The CDR3 region has the DNA TGTGCCAGCAGCCCTGGTCAAGGGATTAGCAATCAGCCCCAGCATTTT. It yields the protein CASSPGQGISNQPQHF.

The rearrangement links TRBV20-1 to TRBJ1-5; D gene uncertain. The CDR3 extends over 16 amino acids. V shed 2 bases and J shed 2 bases, with 16 bases lying between them. CDR1 is DFQATT and CDR2 is SNEGSKA in the germline V gene (reference sequence). For the CDR3, the DNA is TGCAGTGCTAGACGGCGGGCCGGGTGGGGCAATCAGCCCCAGCATTTT. This codes for CSARRRAGWGNQPQHF.

This clonotype was recorded once. The V call is TRBV6-2 or TRBV6-3, the J call TRBJ1-1; D might be TRBD1 (5 bases). Germline V gives CDR1 MNHEY, CDR2 SVGEGT. This CDR3 contains 14 residues. V shed 6 bases and J shed 4 bases, with 15 bases lying between them. This chain's CDR3 is CASSGGGTGTEAFF. The CDR3 DNA reads as TGTGCCAGCAGCGGGGGTGGGACCGGCACTGAAGCTTTCTTT.

This clonotype was found a few times. The rearrangement uses TRBV5-5 and TRBJ2-4; TRBD1 might be the D (6 bases). CDR3 length equals 14 residues. V lost 0 bases and J 7 bases, leaving 11 bases between the germline ends. Germline V gene lookup returns CDR1 SGHKS and CDR2 YYEKEE (reference sequence). CDR3 region: CASSLGQGSNIQYF. The CDR3 DNA reads TGTGCCAGCAGCTTGGGGCAGGGGAGTAACATTCAGTACTTC.

This chain connects TRBV28 to TRBJ2-1, with TRBD2 identical over 14 bases. The germline CDR1 and CDR2 sequences are MDHEN and SYDVKM. V was pared by 6 bases and J by 7 bases, with 14 bases of the junction left unmatched. There are 18 residues in the CDR3. CDR3 sequence (DNA): TGTGCCAGCAGCAAGGGACTAGCGGGGGCCCCTGCTCGAAATGAGCAGTTCTTC. Its translation: CASSKGLAGAPARNEQFF. The whole variable domain, filled in from reference TRBV28 and TRBJ2-1, reads DVKVTQSSRYLVKRTGEKVFLECVQDMDHENMFWYRQDPGLGLRLIYFSYDVKMKEKGDIPEGYSVSREKKERFSLILESASTNQTSMYLCASSKGLAGAPARNEQFFGPGTRLTVL.

The V and J genes are TRBV7-3 and TRBJ1-6, with TRBD1 as a possible D gene (6 bases). The CDR3 is made up of 17 amino acids. V lost 2 bases to trimming and J lost 6 bases, with 17 bases between them. Germline-derived CDR1 and CDR2 are SGHTA and FQGTGA. In nucleotides, the CDR3 is TGTGCCAGCAGCTTAGAACGCGGCAGGGGTCTTAATTCACCCCTCCACTTT. This gives the protein CASSLERGRGLNSPLHF.

A few counts support this clonotype. This chain connects TRBV28 to TRBJ2-7; D is ambiguous. Germline-derived CDR1 and CDR2 are MDHEN and SYDVKM. V was cut by 3 bases and J by 3 bases, with 9 bases left in between. The CDR3 consists of 13 residues. The CDR3 loop is CASSLGPHYEQYV. CDR3 nucleotides: TGTGCCAGCAGTTTGGGTCCCCACTACGAGCAGTACGTC.

The chain is built from TRBV19 and TRBJ1-2; 8 bases are a match to TRBD1. The CDR3 length is 12 residues. Germline V CDR1 and CDR2: LNHDA, SQIVND (reference sequence). V was pared by 4 bases and J by 9 bases, with 4 bases of the junction left unmatched. This CDR3 reads CASSRQGLSYTF. CDR3 coding DNA: TGTGCCAGTAGTAGACAGGGGTTGAGCTACACCTTC.

There are many counts of this clonotype. The chain joins TRBV7-8 to TRBJ2-1, with 8 bases matching TRBD2. This CDR3 spans 15 amino acids. CDR1 and CDR2 from the germline V gene are SGHVS and FQNEAQ. V shed 4 bases and J 4 bases; nucleotides not matched to a gene: 6. This CDR3 is CASSSSGGYYNEQFF. For the CDR3, the DNA is TGTGCCAGCAGCTCAAGCGGGGGCTATTACAATGAGCAGTTCTTC.

There are a few counts of this clonotype. This rearrangement joins TRBV10-3 to TRBJ2-2; possibly TRBD2 for D (5 bases). The germline V gene has CDR1 ENHRY and CDR2 SYGVKD. This CDR3 has 14 residues. Trimming left V 0 bases short and J 4 bases short, with 6 bases between. CDR3 sequence reads: CAISESGATGELFF. The CDR3 region has the DNA TGTGCCATCAGTGAGTCGGGAGCCACCGGGGAGCTGTTTTTT.

V gene TRBV6-2 or TRBV6-3 combines with J gene TRBJ2-7, with D possibly TRBD2 on 6 matching bases. CDR1 is MNHEY, CDR2 SVGEGT, per germline. The CDR3 has 16 amino acids. V was pared by 5 bases and J by 1 base, with 18 bases between. The CDR3 protein is CASSDFRSGGSYEQYF. CDR3 in DNA: TGTGCCAGCAGTGATTTCAGGTCCGGAGGGTCCTACGAGCAGTACTTC.

In this sample, this clonotype turned up once. This rearrangement joins TRBV5-6 to TRBJ1-1; D gene unclear. The CDR3 covers 14 residues. The ends were cut back, 0 bases at V and 1 base at J, with 7 bases in the middle. The V gene's germline CDR1 is SGHDT and CDR2 YYEEEE. The CDR3 loop reads CASSLALTNTEAFF. The DNA of the CDR3 is TGTGCCAGCAGCTTGGCTCTGACGAACACTGAAGCTTTCTTT.